This TCR beta chain is from a study of T cell responses to AZD1222 COVID-19 vaccine. The CDR3 has 13 amino acids. Per the germline V gene, CDR1 is MDHEN and CDR2 is SYDVKM. The V and J ends lost 2 bases and 9 bases respectively, with 13 bases between them. Comment on this clone: The antigen is not known.

Data came from immunoSEQ multiplex PCR; TCRdb stores just in-frame clones and leaves some out. The sample has some 130,000 clones; about nine tenths are singletons. Findings of the study overall: With dominance at 160-218 and 743-854, vaccine-associated CD4 TCRs spanned spike. Repertoires were sampled only after the peak T cell response.

This material consisted of peripheral blood, taken 28 days after the second AZD1222 dose. This rearrangement joins TRBV28 to TRBJ1-2, with a weak D call TRBD1 (5 bases). The origin of this receptor is an adult who received the AZD1222 COVID-19 vaccine. This CDR3 reads CASSLQGFQSYTF. The CDR3, as DNA: TGTGCCAGCAGTTTACAGGGATTCCAGAGCTACACCTTC.